This T cell receptor (delta chain) came from a study of gamma-delta T cells after stem cell transplantation. A remark on this clone: A far bigger clonotype differs at one base, so this is likely a read error. Other nucleotide sequences from this sample produce the same CDR3.

TCRdb reanalysed the RT-PCR reads with CATT. The repertoire holds about 5,400 delta-chain clones, with 9.8% as singletons. Trimming stripped 2 bases from V and 0 bases from J, with 21 bases between. Germline V gene data show CDR1 as GEAIGNYY and CDR2 as EKD. This CDR3 is built from 18 residues. The chain combines TRDV2 with TRDJ1, with D possibly being TRDD3 (6 bases). Sequenced: gamma-delta T cells. This TCR was recovered from a human donor. It is not recorded whose cells these are; they may come from a transplant donor. CDR3 residues: CACDSLLGDGQYTDKLIF. In DNA form, the CDR3 reads TGTGCCTGTGACAGCCTCCTAGGGGATGGACAGTACACCGATAAACTCATCTTT.